This TCR beta chain was recorded in a study of cytomegalovirus exposure and HLA in healthy donors. PCR involved 60 Vbeta and 13 Jbeta primers. Profiled with immunoSEQ multiplex PCR; TCRdb holds only in-frame clones, not every one. The data contain 150,000 to 200,000 clones, approximately 80% of them singletons. Per the germline V gene, CDR1 is SGDLS and CDR2 is YYNGEE. The CDR3 spans 16 residues. V dropped 0 bases and J dropped 2 bases, with 13 bases sitting between them. This TCR came from a woman under 40 in good health and CMV-seronegative. The rearrangement joins TRBV9 to TRBJ2-3; D perhaps matches TRBD2 (6 bases). The sequencing sample was made of PBMCs. The DNA of the CDR3 is TGTGCCAGCAGCGTAGCGTCCGCGGGGAACACAGATACGCAGTATTTT. Its protein is CASSVASAGNTDTQYF.